A single sample gave rise to the 9 T cell receptor beta chains below, sequenced in a study of OX40 agonist ivuxolimab in advanced cancers. The table came from immunoSEQ multiplex PCR; TCRdb's copy has only in-frame clones and leaves some out. The table includes just under 65,000 clones, around 86% detected once. The specimen was CD4+ or CD8+ T cells sorted from blood, collected in a trial of the OX40 agonist ivuxolimab. The receptor source for this set is an adult with an advanced solid tumor such as melanoma, head and neck, liver or kidney cancer.

This CDR3 is CASSTMTDTQYF. The DNA of the CDR3 is TGTGCCAGCAGCACTATGACAGATACGCAGTATTTT. The chain has TRBV6-1 and TRBJ2-3; D is uncertain. The CDR3 extends over 12 amino acids. Germline V CDR1 and CDR2: MNHNS, SASEGT. The V gene lost 6 bases and the J gene lost 3 bases, with 7 bases spanning the gap.

V gene TRBV7-3 combines with J gene TRBJ2-1, with 8 bases matching TRBD2. This CDR3 contains 13 residues. V lost 6 bases to trimming and J lost 7 bases; unmatched junction nucleotides: 5. Germline-derived CDR1 and CDR2 are SGHTA and FQGTGA. CDR3 nucleotides: TGTGCCAGCAGACCTGCGGGAGGTAATGAGCAGTTCTTC. Its translation: CASRPAGGNEQFF.

The chain recombines TRBV9 with TRBJ2-1; no firm D call. Germline CDR1 and CDR2: SGDLS and YYNGEE. V was pared by 0 bases and J by 7 bases, with 17 bases between. This CDR3 is built from 16 residues. The CDR3 region is CASSVAGDGVGNEQFF. The CDR3 region has the DNA TGTGCCAGCAGCGTAGCTGGGGATGGGGTGGGTAATGAGCAGTTCTTC.

J is TRBJ2-2 and V is TRBV5-4, with 12 bases that match TRBD2. CDR3 length: 17 amino acids. From germline, CDR1 is SGHNT and CDR2 YYREEE (reference sequence). The V segment lost 4 bases and the J segment 7 bases; nucleotides outside the gene matches: 11. DNA for the CDR3: TGTGCCAGCAGCCAAGTGGCTAGCGGGAGGGTCGGCGGGGAGCTGTTTTTT. This sequence encodes CASSQVASGRVGGELFF. Complete variable domain (other parts from reference TRBV5-4 and TRBJ2-2): ETGVTQSPTHLIKTRGQQVTLRCSSQSGHNTVSWYQQALGQGPQFIFQYYREEENGRGNFPPRFSGLQFPNYSSELNVNALELDDSALYLCASSQVASGRVGGELFFGEGSRLTVL.

This clone was seen once. The gene calls are TRBV29-1 and TRBJ2-7; D not certain. Between the trimmed V and J ends, which lost 6 bases and 0 bases, there was a span of 9 bases. The CDR3 extends over 12 amino acids. The germline CDR1 and CDR2 sequences are SQVTM and ANQGSEA. The CDR3 DNA follows: TGCAGCGTGACGCAGAGCTCCTACGAGCAGTACTTC. It is translated as CSVTQSSYEQYF.

The chain employs TRBV5-1 and TRBJ2-7; the match to TRBD1 covers 11 bases. The CDR3 length is 15 residues. Germline loops: CDR1 SGHRS, CDR2 YFSETQ. With 4 bases clipped from V and 9 bases from J, the junction kept 12 bases outside the gene matches. The CDR3 region has the DNA TGCGCCAGCAGCGGCTCCGGGACAGGGGGTTCCGGGCAGTACTTC. Protein product: CASSGSGTGGSGQYF. Filled out from reference TRBV5-1 and TRBJ2-7, the complete variable domain reads KAGVTQTPRYLIKTRGQQVTLSCSPISGHRSVSWYQQTPGQGLQFLFEYFSETQRNKGNFPGRFSGRQFSNSRSEMNVSTLELGDSALYLCASSGSGTGGSGQYFGPGTRLTVT.

This clone was seen a handful of times. The chain is built from TRBV10-3 and TRBJ2-7; D not resolved. This CDR3 has 12 residues. The germline V and J ends were trimmed by 5 bases and 6 bases, with 11 bases remaining between them. Per the germline V gene, CDR1 is ENHRY and CDR2 is SYGVKD. CDR3 sequence: CAISPLWGEQYF. CDR3 coding DNA: TGTGCCATCAGTCCCCTTTGGGGCGAGCAGTACTTC.

V is TRBV7-2 and J is TRBJ2-5; TRBD1 matches 8 bases. With V trimmed by 4 bases and J by 4 bases, 2 bases remained unmatched. The CDR3 spans 13 residues. Germline CDR1 reads SGHTA; CDR2 reads FQGNSA. CDR3 protein: CASSSQGGETQYF. CDR3 in DNA: TGTGCCAGCAGCTCACAGGGGGGAGAGACCCAGTACTTC.

The rearrangement links TRBV11-2 to TRBJ2-1, with 7 bases identical to TRBD2. V dropped 5 bases and J dropped 3; count of bases not matched to a gene: 4. CDR3 length equals 14 residues. The germline V gene has CDR1 SGHAT and CDR2 FQNNGV. CDR3 sequence reads: CASSRPSGYNEQFF. The DNA of the CDR3 is TGTGCCAGCAGCCGGCCTAGCGGCTACAATGAGCAGTTCTTC. The full variable domain, completed using reference TRBV11-2 and TRBJ2-1, is EAGVAQSPRYKIIEKRQSVAFWCNPISGHATLYWYQQILGQGPKLLIQFQNNGVVDDSQLPKDRFSAERLKGVDSTLKIQPAKLEDSAVYLCASSRPSGYNEQFFGPGTRLTVL.